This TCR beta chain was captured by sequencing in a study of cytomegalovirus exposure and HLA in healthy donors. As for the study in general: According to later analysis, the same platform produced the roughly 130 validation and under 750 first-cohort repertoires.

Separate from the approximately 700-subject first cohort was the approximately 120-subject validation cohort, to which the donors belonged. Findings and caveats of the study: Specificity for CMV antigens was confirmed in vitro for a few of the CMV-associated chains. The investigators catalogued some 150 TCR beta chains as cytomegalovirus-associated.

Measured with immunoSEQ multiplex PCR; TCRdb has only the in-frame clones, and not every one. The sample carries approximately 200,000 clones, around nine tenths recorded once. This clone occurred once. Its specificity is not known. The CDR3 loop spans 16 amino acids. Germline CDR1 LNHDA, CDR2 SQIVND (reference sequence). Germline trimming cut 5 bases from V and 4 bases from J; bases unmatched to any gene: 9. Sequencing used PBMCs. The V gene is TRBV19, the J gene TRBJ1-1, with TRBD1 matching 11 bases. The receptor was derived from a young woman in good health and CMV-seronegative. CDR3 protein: CASSGTGGRWVTEAFF. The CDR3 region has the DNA TGTGCCAGTAGTGGGACAGGGGGAAGATGGGTCACTGAAGCTTTCTTT. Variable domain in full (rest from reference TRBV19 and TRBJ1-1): DGGITQSPKYLFRKEGQNVTLSCEQNLNHDAMYWYRQDPGQGLRLIYYSQIVNDFQKGDIAEGYSVSREKKESFPLTVTSAQKNPTAFYLCASSGTGGRWVTEAFFGQGTRLTVV.